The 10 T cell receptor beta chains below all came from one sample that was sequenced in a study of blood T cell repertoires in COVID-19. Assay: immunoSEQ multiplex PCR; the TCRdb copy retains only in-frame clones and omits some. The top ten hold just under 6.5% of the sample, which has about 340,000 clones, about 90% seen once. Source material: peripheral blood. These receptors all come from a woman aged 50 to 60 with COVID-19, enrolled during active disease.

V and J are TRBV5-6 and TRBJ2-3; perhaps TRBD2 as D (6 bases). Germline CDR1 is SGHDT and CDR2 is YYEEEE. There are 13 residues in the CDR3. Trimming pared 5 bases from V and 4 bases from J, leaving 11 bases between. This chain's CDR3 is CASSWGVPDTQYF. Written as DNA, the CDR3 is TGTGCCAGCAGTTGGGGGGTTCCAGATACGCAGTATTTT.

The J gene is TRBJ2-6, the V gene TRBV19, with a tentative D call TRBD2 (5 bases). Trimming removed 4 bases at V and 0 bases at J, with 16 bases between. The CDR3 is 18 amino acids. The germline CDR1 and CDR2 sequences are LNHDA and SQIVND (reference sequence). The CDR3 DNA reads TGTGCCAGTAGTAGAGGACTCCAATGGGGCTCTGGGGCCAACGTCCTGACTTTC. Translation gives CASSRGLQWGSGANVLTF.

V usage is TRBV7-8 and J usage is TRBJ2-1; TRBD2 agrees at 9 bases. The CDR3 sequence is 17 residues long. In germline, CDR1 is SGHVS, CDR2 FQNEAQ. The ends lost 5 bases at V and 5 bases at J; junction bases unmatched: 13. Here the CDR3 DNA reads TGTGCCAGCAGCCCGGCGGGGGGTAGCGGGGGAAACAATGAGCAGTTCTTC. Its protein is CASSPAGGSGGNNEQFF.

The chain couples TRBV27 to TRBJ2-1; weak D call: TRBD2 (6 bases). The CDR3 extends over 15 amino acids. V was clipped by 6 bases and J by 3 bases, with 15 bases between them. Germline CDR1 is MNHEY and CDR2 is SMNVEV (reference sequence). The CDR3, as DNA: TGTGCCAGCAGCCCGGGGAGGCCGCTCTACAATGAGCAGTTCTTC. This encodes CASSPGRPLYNEQFF.

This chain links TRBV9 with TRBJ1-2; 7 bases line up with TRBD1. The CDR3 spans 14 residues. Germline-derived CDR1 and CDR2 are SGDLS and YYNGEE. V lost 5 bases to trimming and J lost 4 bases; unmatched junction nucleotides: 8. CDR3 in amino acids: CASSRLQGVYGYTF. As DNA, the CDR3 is TGTGCCAGCAGTCGGCTTCAGGGGGTCTATGGCTACACCTTC.

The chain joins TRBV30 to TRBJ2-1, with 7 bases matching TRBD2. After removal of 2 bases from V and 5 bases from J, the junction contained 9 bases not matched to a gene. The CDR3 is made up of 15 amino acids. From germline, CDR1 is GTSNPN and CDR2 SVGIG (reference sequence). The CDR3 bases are TGTGCCTGGAGTCAGTCTAGCGGCCCTAACAATGAGCAGTTCTTC. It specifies CAWSQSSGPNNEQFF.

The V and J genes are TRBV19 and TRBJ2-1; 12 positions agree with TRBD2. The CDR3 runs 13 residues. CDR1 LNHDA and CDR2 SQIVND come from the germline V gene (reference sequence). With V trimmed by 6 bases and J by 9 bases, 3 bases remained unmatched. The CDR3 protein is CASRTTSGSEQFF. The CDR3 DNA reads TGTGCCAGTAGAACGACTAGCGGGAGTGAGCAGTTCTTC.

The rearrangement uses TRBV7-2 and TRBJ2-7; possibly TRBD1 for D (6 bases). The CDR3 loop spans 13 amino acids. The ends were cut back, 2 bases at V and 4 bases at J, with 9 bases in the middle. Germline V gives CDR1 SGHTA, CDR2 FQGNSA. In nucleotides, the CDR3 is TGTGCCAGCAGCTTATACCAGGGGTACGAGCAGTACTTC. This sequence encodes CASSLYQGYEQYF.

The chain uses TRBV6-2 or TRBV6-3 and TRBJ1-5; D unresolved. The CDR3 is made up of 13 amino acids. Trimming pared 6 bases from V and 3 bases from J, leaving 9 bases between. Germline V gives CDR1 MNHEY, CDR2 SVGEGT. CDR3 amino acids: CASRPYPNQPQHF. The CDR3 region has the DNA TGTGCCAGCAGACCTTATCCCAATCAGCCCCAGCATTTT.

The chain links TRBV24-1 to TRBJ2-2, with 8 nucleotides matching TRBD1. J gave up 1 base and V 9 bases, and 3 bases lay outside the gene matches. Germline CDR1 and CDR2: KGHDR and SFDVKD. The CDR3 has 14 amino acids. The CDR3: CATAGGLNTGELFF. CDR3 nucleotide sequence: TGTGCCACCGCAGGGGGCCTGAACACCGGGGAGCTGTTTTTT.